This entry concerns a single T cell receptor (beta chain). TCR alpha and TCR beta cDNA libraries carrying sample barcodes and UMIs were produced by 5'RACE using constant-segment primers. TCRdb reprocessed the 5' RACE reads with MiXCR, giving one entry per CDR3 protein. The sample consists of hundreds of thousands of distinct CDR3 sequences, approximately 21% of them appearing once. The CDR3 is 14 amino acids. Per germline, CDR1 DFQATT and CDR2 SNEGSKA (reference sequence). The V gene lost 3 bases and the J gene lost 8 bases, with 14 bases spanning the gap. The data derive from a study of T-cell memory formation after mild COVID-19.

This sequence originates from an adult woman who had mild COVID-19 (a few samples of this study predate the infection). Cell type and time point are not known. What was sequenced was PBMCs or a T cell subset sorted from them (not recorded which). This chain links TRBV20-1 with TRBJ1-6, with D uncertain. CDR3 sequence (DNA): TGCAGTGCTAGGTTTCCCTGGAGGGATTCACCCCTCCACTTT. It is translated as CSARFPWRDSPLHF.